The 15 T cell receptor beta chains below come from one sample, sequenced in a study of blood T cell repertoires in COVID-19. Here immunoSEQ multiplex PCR was the method, and the copy in TCRdb shows in-frame clones only, minus some. The table shows a few hundred thousand clones, with approximately 85% occurring only once. Material for sequencing was PBMCs or T cells enriched from blood (not recorded which). The receptors were gathered from a man aged 25 to 40 who had recovered from COVID-19.

The CDR3 DNA follows: TGTGCCAGCTCCTTTAACACCGGGGAGCTGTTTTTT. Translation gives CASSFNTGELFF. This rearrangement joins TRBV18 to TRBJ2-2; no firm D call. The CDR3 runs 12 residues. CDR1 KGHSH and CDR2 LQKENI come from the germline V gene. V gave up 6 bases and J gave up 2 bases, with 4 bases separating them.

The chain has TRBV25-1 and TRBJ2-5, with a possible D match to TRBD1 (5 bases). This CDR3 has 17 amino acids. Germline V gene lookup returns CDR1 MGHDK and CDR2 SYGVNS. V lost 1 base and J lost 0, with 15 bases in between. CDR3: CASSELFGQGYQETQYF. The CDR3 bases are TGTGCCAGCAGTGAATTATTTGGGCAGGGTTACCAAGAGACCCAGTACTTC.

In regard to this clone: At one end the junction does not follow the germline gene, possibly because of a read error. The rearrangement uses TRBV6-1 and TRBJ1-2; 12 positions match TRBD1. CDR1 and CDR2 (germline): MNHNS, SASEGT. CDR3 length: 14 amino acids. The CDR3 sequence is CASREAGQGASYTF. CDR3 in DNA: TGTGCCAGCAGAGAAGCGGGACAGGGGGCGTCTTACACCTTC.

The chain uses TRBV5-1 and TRBJ1-1; D gene ambiguous. The CDR3 extends over 13 amino acids. Trimming took off 0 bases at V and 5 bases at J, with 8 bases between the two ends. CDR1 and CDR2 from the germline V gene are SGHRS and YFSETQ. The CDR3 loop is CASSLVERTEAFF. CDR3 nucleotide sequence: TGCGCCAGCAGCTTGGTGGAGAGGACTGAAGCTTTCTTT.

V usage is TRBV6-2 or TRBV6-3 and J usage is TRBJ1-1; no definite D call. The CDR3 runs to 12 residues. V dropped 5 bases and J dropped 3 bases, with 7 bases sitting between them. In germline, CDR1 is MNHEY, CDR2 SVGEGT. The CDR3 nucleotides are TGTGCCAGCAGTGAGAGCTACACTGAAGCTTTCTTT. Encoded protein: CASSESYTEAFF.

The chain carries TRBV24-1 and TRBJ1-2; D is perhaps TRBD1 (6 bases). The length of the CDR3 is 12 residues. CDR1 KGHDR and CDR2 SFDVKD come from the germline V gene. V was trimmed by 7 bases and J by 5 bases, leaving 10 bases between them. CDR3 nucleotide sequence: TGTGCCACCAGCTCCGGGACATATGGCTACACCTTC. Translation gives CATSSGTYGYTF.

This chain links TRBV6-6 with TRBJ2-3; the D gene is possibly TRBD1 (5 bases). Per germline, CDR1 MNHNY and CDR2 SVGAGI (reference sequence). The CDR3 consists of 11 residues. V dropped 8 bases and J dropped 6 bases, with 9 bases sitting between them. As DNA, the CDR3 is TGTGCCAGCTCACAGGCCGATACGCAGTATTTT. Amino acid sequence: CASSQADTQYF.

The V and J genes are TRBV6-5 and TRBJ2-1; 8 bases match TRBD1. V was clipped by 7 bases and J by 3 bases; unmatched bases: 5. The CDR3 sequence is 14 residues long. CDR1 is MNHEY, CDR2 SVGAGI, per germline. The CDR3: CASMDREIYNEQFF. The CDR3 nucleotides read TGTGCCAGCATGGACAGGGAGATCTACAATGAGCAGTTCTTC.

V and J are TRBV5-4 and TRBJ1-4, with 10 bases identical to TRBD1. This CDR3 has 16 residues. J was trimmed by 7 bases and V by 1 base; bases with no gene match: 7. Germline CDR1 is SGHNT and CDR2 is YYREEE (reference sequence). Here the CDR3 reads CASSLTSGTGVEKLFF. As DNA, the CDR3 is TGTGCCAGCAGCTTGACGTCGGGGACAGGGGTTGAAAAACTGTTTTTT.

To note about this clone: An end of the junction differs from the germline gene, which may be a read error. This rearrangement joins TRBV7-9 to TRBJ1-1; D is unresolved. The CDR3 spans 14 residues. CDR1 and CDR2 (germline): SEHNR, FQNEAQ (reference sequence). CDR3 protein: CASSLYLTDSEAFF. The CDR3 DNA is TGTGCCAGCAGCTTATACTTGACTGATTCTGAGGCTTTCTTT.

To note about this clone: Other DNA sequences in the same sample also yield this CDR3. The CDR3 nucleotides are TGTGCCTGGAGTGCAGGGACTAGCGGGGGAGATACGCAGTATTTT. It translates to CAWSAGTSGGDTQYF. The chain is built from TRBV30 and TRBJ2-3; 14 bases fit TRBD2. The CDR3 loop spans 15 amino acids. CDR1 and CDR2 (germline): GTSNPN, SVGIG (reference sequence). J lost 5 bases, V lost 1 base, and 2 bases had no gene match.

This chain joins TRBV6-5 and TRBJ2-4, with a tentative D call TRBD1 (8 bases). Trimming cost V 5 bases and J 7 bases, with 18 bases left between them. Germline CDR1 reads MNHEY; CDR2 reads SVGAGI. The CDR3 totals 15 residues. CDR3: CASSPGGTGINIQYF. The CDR3 nucleotides are TGTGCCAGCAGTCCCGGGGGGACAGGCATTAACATTCAGTACTTC.

This chain joins TRBV6-2 or TRBV6-3 and TRBJ2-1, with 12 bases fitting TRBD2. The V gene's germline CDR1 is MNHEY and CDR2 SVGEGT. CDR3 length: 16 amino acids. After removal of 0 bases from V and 9 bases from J, the junction contained 6 bases not matched to a gene. The CDR3 coding sequence is TGTGCCAGCAGTTACTCCCTAGCGGGGGGGAGAGGTGAGCAGTTCTTC. This codes for CASSYSLAGGRGEQFF.

The gene calls are TRBV30 and TRBJ1-2; TRBD1 agrees at 12 bases. The CDR3 loop spans 16 amino acids. Germline CDR1 GTSNPN, CDR2 SVGIG (reference sequence). Trimming took 1 base from V and 7 from J; bases not matched to a gene: 10. The CDR3 is CAWSDPGQGAGFGYTF. In nucleotides, the CDR3 is TGTGCCTGGAGTGACCCGGGACAGGGGGCGGGCTTTGGCTACACCTTC.

The J gene is TRBJ2-1, the V gene TRBV5-5, with a tentative D call TRBD2 (6 bases). The ends were cut back, 4 bases at V and 0 bases at J, with 11 bases in the middle. Germline V gene data show CDR1 as SGHKS and CDR2 as YYEKEE (reference sequence). This CDR3 is built from 15 residues. This CDR3 is CASSGGAGSYNEQFF. Here the CDR3 DNA reads TGTGCCAGCAGCGGAGGAGCGGGCTCCTACAATGAGCAGTTCTTC.